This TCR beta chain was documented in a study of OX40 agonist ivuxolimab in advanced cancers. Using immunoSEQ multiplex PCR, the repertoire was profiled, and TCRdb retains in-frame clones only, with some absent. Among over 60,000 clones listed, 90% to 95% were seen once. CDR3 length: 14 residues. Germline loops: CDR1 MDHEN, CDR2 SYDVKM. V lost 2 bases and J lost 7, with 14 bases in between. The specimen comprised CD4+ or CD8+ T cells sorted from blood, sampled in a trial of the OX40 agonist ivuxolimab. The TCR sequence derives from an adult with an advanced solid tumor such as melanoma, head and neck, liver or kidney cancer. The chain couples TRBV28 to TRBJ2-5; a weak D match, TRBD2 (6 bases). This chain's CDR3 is CASSLVAGSGTQYF. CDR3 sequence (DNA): TGTGCCAGCAGTTTAGTAGCCGGGAGCGGGACCCAGTACTTC.